The entry below gives a single TCR beta chain sequence along with its context. Its antigen is not known. This sample was included in a study of blood T cells in healthy people across ages. Study-wide points: Donor CMV status was unknown, possibly confounding expanded clonotype changes. Getting older went along with TCR beta diversity per million T cells dropping roughly linearly.

This CDR3 region has 15 residues. The V gene's germline CDR1 is LGHDT and CDR2 YNNKEL (reference sequence). A second PCR, run for about 7 to 11 cycles, used a sample-barcoded 5' primer plus a J-beta primer mix. Each single sample gave us at least 2.5 million CDR3-containing paired-end reads. TCRdb processed the 5' RACE reads anew with MiXCR; each CDR3 protein has one entry. The sample consists of some 710,000 distinct CDR3 sequences, more than 35% of them appearing once. The specimen sequenced was blood. The clonotype originates from a man of 80 years or more in good health. V usage is TRBV3-1 and J usage is TRBJ2-5, with D maybe TRBD2 (5 bases). The J call is in doubt because the DNA end fits TRBJ2-7 better. CDR3 nucleotides: TGTGCCAGCAGCCCGGGTAGAGGGATCCGCTACGAGCAGTACTTC. Residues: CASSPGRGIRYEQYF.